This TCR beta chain was captured in a study of shared clonotypes between healthy human individuals. Study-wide background: Three CD4 naive, three CD4 memory, two CD8 naive and one CD8 memory plate were used per donor.

Regarding this clone: Its antigen is unidentified.

Study-wide results and limits: At large depth, rarefaction still showed sorted-subset sequencing to be incomplete.

Germline lookup yields CDR1 SGHVS and CDR2 FQNEAQ. This CDR3 is 17 amino acids long. The V and J ends lost 1 base and 4 bases respectively, with 20 bases between them. Clones were sequenced by immunoSEQ multiplex PCR, and TCRdb holds only the in-frame ones, with some missing. The sample records approximately 2,200,000 clones, around 93% being singletons. Terminally differentiated effector memory CD45RA+ cells were excluded from the naive CD8 cells, which were CD45RO-negative and positively selected for CCR7. Sequenced material: naive CD8+ T cells from PBMCs. The chain is built from TRBV7-8 and TRBJ2-7; weak D call: TRBD1 (6 bases). The TCR was taken from a man aged 18 to 29 in good health. Some clones in this sample may be carry-over from other donors' samples. CDR3 region: CASSLVGEGTLGYEQYF. The CDR3 DNA sequence: TGTGCCAGCAGCTTAGTAGGAGAGGGGACACTCGGGTACGAGCAGTACTTC. The full variable domain, with the rest looked up from reference TRBV7-8 and TRBJ2-7, is GAGVSQSPRYKVAKRGQDVALRCDPISGHVSLFWYQQALGQGPEFLTYFQNEAQLDKSGLPSDRFFAERPEGSVSTLKIQRTQQEDSAVYLCASSLVGEGTLGYEQYFGPGTRLTVT.